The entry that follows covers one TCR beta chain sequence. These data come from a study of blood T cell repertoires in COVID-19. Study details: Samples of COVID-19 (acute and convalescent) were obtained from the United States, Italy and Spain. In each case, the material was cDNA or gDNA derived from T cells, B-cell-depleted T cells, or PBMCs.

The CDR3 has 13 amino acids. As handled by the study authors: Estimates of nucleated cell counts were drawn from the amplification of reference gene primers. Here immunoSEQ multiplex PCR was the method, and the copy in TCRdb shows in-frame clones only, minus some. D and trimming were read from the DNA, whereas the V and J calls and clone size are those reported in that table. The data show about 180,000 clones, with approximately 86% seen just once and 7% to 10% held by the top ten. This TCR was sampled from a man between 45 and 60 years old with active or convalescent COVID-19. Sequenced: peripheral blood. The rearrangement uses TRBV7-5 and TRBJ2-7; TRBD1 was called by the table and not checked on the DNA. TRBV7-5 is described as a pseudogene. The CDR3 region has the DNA TGTGTCAGAAGCTCGTCCTACAGGGCCGAGCAGTACTTC. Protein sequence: CVRSSSYRAEQYF.